This TCR beta chain was identified during a study of T cells in Graves' hyperthyroidism and ophthalmopathy. Overall study context: Peripheral blood collection took place at initial diagnosis, before any treatment.

This clonotype was observed at least ten times. Its antigen is currently unknown. TCR beta CDR3 regions were amplified from RNA transcripts. The HTBI primer set served for first-round RT-PCR of the TCR CDR3. TCRdb analysed the multiplex PCR reads with MiXCR anew, one entry per CDR3 protein. The table lists under 350,000 distinct CDR3 sequences, about 18% of them singletons. Germline V lookup: CDR1 SGHTA, CDR2 FQGTGA. The CDR3 consists of 13 residues. Trimming pared 4 bases from V and 7 bases from J, leaving 14 bases between. Whole-study findings and limits: Blood also contained most expanded thyroid clonotypes above 0.001. In simple terms, a model built on 13 V-J features told ophthalmopathy apart from stable hyperthyroidism.

This chain links TRBV7-3 with TRBJ2-7; D gene uncertain. This TCR was sampled from a woman in her fifties or sixties with Graves' hyperthyroidism. The sequenced sample consisted of blood. CDR3 region: CASSSPGMGEQYF. CDR3 DNA: TGTGCCAGCAGCTCCCCTGGGATGGGGGAGCAGTACTTC.